The following is a T cell receptor beta chain sequence with its context. This specimen belongs to a study of blood T cell repertoires in COVID-19. Study details: Acute and convalescent COVID-19 specimens originated in the United States, Italy and Spain. PBMCs, B-cell-depleted T cells, or T cells provided the cDNA or gDNA that made up the material.

CDR1 LGHDT and CDR2 YNNKEL come from the germline V gene (reference sequence). CDR3 length: 16 residues. The germline V and J ends were trimmed by 4 bases and 1 base, with 16 bases remaining between them. Assay used: immunoSEQ multiplex PCR; TCRdb lists only in-frame clones, some missing. The sample includes 200,000 to 250,000 clones, 80% to 95% of them seen just once. Enrolled during active infection, Seattle patients were then followed longitudinally. This chain joins TRBV3-1 (or the pseudogene TRBV3-2) and TRBJ2-5, with D possibly TRBD2 on 5 matching bases. The sequencing sample was made of peripheral blood. The clonotype was recovered from a man between 60 and 75 years old with COVID-19, enrolled during active disease. CDR3 region: CASSPDYRYRQETQYF. For the CDR3, the DNA is TGTGCCAGCAGCCCCGACTACCGATACCGCCAAGAGACCCAGTACTTC.